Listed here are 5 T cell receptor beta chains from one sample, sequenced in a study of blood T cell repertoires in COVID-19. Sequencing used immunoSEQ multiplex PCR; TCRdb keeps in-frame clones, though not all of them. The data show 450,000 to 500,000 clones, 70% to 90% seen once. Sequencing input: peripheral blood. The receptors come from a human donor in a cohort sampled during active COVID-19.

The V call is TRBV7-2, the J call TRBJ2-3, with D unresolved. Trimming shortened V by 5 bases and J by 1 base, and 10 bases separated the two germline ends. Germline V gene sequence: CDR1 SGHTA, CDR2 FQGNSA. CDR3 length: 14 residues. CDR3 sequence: CASSPPRGTDTQYF. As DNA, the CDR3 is TGTGCCAGCAGCCCACCACGGGGCACAGATACGCAGTATTTT.

As DNA, the CDR3 is TGTGCCAGCAAACTAGACCCAACCCAAAACACTGAAGCTTTCTTT. Protein: CASKLDPTQNTEAFF. This sequence joins TRBV6-5 and TRBJ1-1; D is unresolved. CDR3 length: 15 amino acids. Trimming cost V 7 bases and J 2 bases, with 17 bases left between them. Germline V CDR1 and CDR2: MNHEY, SVGAGI.

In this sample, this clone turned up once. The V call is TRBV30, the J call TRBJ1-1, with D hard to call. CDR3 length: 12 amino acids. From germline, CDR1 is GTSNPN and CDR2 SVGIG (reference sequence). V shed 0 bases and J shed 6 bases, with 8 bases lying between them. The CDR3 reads CAWSVRTAEAFF. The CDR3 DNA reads TGTGCCTGGAGTGTTAGAACGGCTGAAGCTTTCTTT.

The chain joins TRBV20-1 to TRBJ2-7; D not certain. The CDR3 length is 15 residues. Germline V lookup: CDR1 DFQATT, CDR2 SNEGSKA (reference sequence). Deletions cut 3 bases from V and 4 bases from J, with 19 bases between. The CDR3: CSASRPFAEIYEQYF. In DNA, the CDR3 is TGCAGTGCTAGTCGCCCTTTTGCGGAGATATACGAGCAGTACTTC.

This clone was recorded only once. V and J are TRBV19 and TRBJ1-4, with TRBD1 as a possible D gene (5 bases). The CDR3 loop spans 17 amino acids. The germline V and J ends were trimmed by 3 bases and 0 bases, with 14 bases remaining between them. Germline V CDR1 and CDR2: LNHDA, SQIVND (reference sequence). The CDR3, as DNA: TGTGCCAGTAGTATGTGGGACTCATCCTCAACTAATGAAAAACTGTTTTTT. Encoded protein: CASSMWDSSSTNEKLFF. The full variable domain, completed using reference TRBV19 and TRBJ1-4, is DGGITQSPKYLFRKEGQNVTLSCEQNLNHDAMYWYRQDPGQGLRLIYYSQIVNDFQKGDIAEGYSVSREKKESFPLTVTSAQKNPTAFYLCASSMWDSSSTNEKLFFGSGTQLSVL.